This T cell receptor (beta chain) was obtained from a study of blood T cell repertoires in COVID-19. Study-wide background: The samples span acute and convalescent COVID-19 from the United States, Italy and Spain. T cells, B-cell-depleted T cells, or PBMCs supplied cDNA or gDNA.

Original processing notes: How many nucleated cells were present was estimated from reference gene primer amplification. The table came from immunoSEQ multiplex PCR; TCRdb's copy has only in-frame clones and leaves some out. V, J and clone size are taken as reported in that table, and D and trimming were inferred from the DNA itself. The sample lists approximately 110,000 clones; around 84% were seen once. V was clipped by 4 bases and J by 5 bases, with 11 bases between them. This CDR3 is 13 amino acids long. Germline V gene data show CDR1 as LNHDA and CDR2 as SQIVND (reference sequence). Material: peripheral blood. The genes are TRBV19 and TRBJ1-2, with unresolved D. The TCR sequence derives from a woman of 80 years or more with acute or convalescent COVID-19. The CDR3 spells CASSTETGYGYTF. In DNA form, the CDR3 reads TGTGCCAGTAGTACTGAGACGGGGTATGGCTACACCTTC.